This TCR beta chain is drawn from a study of naive and memory T cell subsets. Whole-study findings and limits: TCR transcript changes with activation or differentiation may affect this RNA method.

This clonotype was observed at least ten times. Its target is unknown. An oligonucleotide containing a UMI was ligated to the 3' end of TCR cDNA. Adult healthy volunteers gave 2.5 ml peripheral blood for whole-blood RNA. Unsorted total RNA, about 1 to 1000 ng, was DNase treated before reverse transcription. The SP2 primer and nested alpha and beta constant region primers amplified ligated cDNA in four rounds. Reverse transcription of blood and skin TCR RNA was primed at alpha and beta constant regions. TCRdb recomputed calls from the 5' RACE reads with MiXCR, one row per CDR3 protein. The sample yields roughly 48,000 distinct CDR3 sequences, 4.7% seen once. Per the germline V gene, CDR1 is LGHDT and CDR2 is YNNKEL (reference sequence). Trimming took 4 bases from V and 4 from J; bases not matched to a gene: 6. The length of the CDR3 is 14 residues.

The clonotype originates from a female donor in good health. V is TRBV3-1 and J is TRBJ1-1; 7 bases line up with TRBD1. CDR3 residues: CASSPTTGSTEAFF. DNA for the CDR3: TGTGCCAGCAGCCCCACGACAGGGAGCACTGAAGCTTTCTTT.